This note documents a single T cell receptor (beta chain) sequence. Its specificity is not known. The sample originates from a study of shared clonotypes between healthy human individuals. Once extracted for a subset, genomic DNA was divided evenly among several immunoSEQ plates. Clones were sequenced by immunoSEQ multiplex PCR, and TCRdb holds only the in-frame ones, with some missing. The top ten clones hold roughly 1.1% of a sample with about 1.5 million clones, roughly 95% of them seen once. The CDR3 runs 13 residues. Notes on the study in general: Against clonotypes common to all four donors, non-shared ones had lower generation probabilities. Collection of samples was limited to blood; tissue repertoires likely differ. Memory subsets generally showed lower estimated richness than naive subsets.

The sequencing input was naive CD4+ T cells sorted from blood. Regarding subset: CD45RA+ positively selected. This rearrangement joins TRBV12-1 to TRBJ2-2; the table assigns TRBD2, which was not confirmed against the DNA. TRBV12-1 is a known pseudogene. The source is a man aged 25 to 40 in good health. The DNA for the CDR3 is TGTGCCAGCACGCGGGGTTTGACCGGGGAGCTGTTTTTT. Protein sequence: CASTRGLTGELFF.